The sequence of this T cell receptor (beta chain) was determined in a study of cytomegalovirus exposure and HLA in healthy donors. As for the study in general: Early on, a data release was issued that held roughly 80 million unique TCRs from HLA-typed donors. Findings and limits, study-wide: The investigators catalogued some 150 TCR beta chains as cytomegalovirus-associated. Most TCR sequences proved rare, with some public TCRs found in many donors.

PCR involved 60 Vbeta and 13 Jbeta primers. This table comes from immunoSEQ multiplex PCR, and its TCRdb copy is limited to in-frame clones, with some not included. The sample lists about 81,000 clones, 77% occurring once. As regards this clone: Its antigen is still unknown.

The sequencing sample was made of PBMCs. This TCR was recovered from a man aged 50-59 years in good health and CMV-seropositive.

CDR3 sequence reads: CASVPGTSNEQFF. The CDR3 coding sequence is TGTGCTAGTGTACCCGGGACTAGCAATGAGCAGTTCTTC. The chain couples TRBV12-5 to TRBJ2-1; 8 bases are a match to TRBD2. CDR1 is LGHNT, CDR2 FRNRAP, per germline. V shed 7 bases and J 6 bases; nucleotides not matched to a gene: 5. This CDR3 region has 13 residues.